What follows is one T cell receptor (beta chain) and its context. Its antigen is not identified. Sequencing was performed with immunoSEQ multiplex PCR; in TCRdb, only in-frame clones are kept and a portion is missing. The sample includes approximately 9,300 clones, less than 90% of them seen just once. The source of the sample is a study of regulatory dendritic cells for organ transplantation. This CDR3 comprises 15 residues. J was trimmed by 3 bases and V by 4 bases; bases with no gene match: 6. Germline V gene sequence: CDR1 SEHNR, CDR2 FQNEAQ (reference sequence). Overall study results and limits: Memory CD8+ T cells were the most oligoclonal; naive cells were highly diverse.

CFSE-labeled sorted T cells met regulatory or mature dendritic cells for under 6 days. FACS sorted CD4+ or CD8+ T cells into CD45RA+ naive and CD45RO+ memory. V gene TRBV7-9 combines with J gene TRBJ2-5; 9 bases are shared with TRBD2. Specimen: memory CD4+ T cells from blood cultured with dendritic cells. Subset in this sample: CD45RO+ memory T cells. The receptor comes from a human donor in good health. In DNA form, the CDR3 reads TGTGCCAGCAGCTGGCGGGGGGGCGCAGAAGAGACCCAGTACTTC. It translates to CASSWRGGAEETQYF.